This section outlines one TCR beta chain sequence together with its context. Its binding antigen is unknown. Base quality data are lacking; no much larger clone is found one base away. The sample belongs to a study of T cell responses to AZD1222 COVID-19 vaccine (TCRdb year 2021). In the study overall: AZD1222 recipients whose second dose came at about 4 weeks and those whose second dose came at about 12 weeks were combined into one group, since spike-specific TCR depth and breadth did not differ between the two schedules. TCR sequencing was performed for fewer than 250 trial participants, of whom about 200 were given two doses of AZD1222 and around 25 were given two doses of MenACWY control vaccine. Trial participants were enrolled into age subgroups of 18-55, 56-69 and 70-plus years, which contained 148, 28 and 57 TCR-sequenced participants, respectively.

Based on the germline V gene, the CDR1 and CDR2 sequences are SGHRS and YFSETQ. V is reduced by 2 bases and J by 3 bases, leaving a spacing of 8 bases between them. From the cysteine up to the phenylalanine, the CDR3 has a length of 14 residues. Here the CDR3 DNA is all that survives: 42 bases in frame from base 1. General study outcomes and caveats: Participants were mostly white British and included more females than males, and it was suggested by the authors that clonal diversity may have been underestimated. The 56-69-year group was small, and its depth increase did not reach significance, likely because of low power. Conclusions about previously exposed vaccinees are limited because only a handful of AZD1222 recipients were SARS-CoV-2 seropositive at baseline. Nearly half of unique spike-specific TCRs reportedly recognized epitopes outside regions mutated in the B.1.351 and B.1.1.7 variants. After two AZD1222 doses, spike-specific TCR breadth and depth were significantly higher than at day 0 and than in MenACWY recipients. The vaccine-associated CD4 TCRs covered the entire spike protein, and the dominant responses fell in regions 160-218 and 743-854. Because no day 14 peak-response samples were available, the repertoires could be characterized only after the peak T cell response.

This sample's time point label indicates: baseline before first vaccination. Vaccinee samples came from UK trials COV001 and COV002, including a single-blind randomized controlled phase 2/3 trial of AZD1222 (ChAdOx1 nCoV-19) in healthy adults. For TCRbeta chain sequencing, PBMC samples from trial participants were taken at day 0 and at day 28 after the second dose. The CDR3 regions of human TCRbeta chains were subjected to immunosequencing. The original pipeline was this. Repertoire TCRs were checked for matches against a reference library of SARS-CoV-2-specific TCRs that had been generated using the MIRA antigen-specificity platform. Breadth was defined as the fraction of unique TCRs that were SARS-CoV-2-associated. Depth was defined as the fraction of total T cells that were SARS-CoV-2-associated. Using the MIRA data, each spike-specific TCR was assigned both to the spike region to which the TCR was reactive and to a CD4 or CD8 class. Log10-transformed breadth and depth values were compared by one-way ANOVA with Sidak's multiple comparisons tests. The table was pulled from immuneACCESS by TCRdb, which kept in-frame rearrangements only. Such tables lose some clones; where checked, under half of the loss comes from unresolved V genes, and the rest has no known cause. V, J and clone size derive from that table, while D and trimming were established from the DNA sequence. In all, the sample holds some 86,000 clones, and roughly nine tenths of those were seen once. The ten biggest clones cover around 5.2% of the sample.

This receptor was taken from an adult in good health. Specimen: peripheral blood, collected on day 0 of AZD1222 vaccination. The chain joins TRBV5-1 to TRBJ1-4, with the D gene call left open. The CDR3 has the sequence CASSLRPSNEKLFF. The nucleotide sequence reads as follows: TGCGCCAGCAGCTTAAGACCATCTAATGAAAAACTGTTTTTT. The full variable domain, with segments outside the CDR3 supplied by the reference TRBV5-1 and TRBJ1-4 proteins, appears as KAGVTQTPRYLIKTRGQQVTLSCSPISGHRSVSWYQQTPGQGLQFLFEYFSETQRNKGNFPGRFSGRQFSNSRSEMNVSTLELGDSALYLCASSLRPSNEKLFFGSGTQLSVL.